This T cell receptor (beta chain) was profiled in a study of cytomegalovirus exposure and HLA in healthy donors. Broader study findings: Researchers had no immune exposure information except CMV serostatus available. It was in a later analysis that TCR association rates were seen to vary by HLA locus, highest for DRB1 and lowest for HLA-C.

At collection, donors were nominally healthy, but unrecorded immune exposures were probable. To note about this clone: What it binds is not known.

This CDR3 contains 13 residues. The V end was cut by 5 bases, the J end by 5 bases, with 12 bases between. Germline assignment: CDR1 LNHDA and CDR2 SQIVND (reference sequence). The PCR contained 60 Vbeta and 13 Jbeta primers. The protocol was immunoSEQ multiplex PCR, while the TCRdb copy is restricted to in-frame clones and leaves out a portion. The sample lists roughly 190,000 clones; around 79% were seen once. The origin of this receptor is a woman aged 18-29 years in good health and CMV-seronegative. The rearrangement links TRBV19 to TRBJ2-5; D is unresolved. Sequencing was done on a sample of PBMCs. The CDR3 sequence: CASSRESEETQYF. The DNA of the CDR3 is TGTGCCAGTAGTCGTGAAAGCGAGGAGACCCAGTACTTC.